One sample yielded the 19 T cell receptor beta chains listed below, sequenced in a study of blood T cell repertoires in COVID-19. Sequencing used immunoSEQ multiplex PCR; TCRdb keeps in-frame clones, though not all of them. Of about 58,000 clones in the sample, more than 80% were seen once. Sequencing used peripheral blood. All receptors come from a man aged 55 to 69 with COVID-19, enrolled during active disease.

The genes are TRBV29-1 and TRBJ2-5; D is perhaps TRBD2 (5 bases). This CDR3 comprises 16 residues. V shed 6 bases and J shed 0 bases, with 20 bases lying between them. Germline CDR1 and CDR2: SQVTM and ANQGSEA. CDR3 region: CSVPTYSLGYQETQYF. In DNA, the CDR3 is TGCAGCGTGCCAACCTACTCACTAGGGTACCAAGAGACCCAGTACTTC. Looking up the rest from reference TRBV29-1 and TRBJ2-5 gives the full variable domain: SAVISQKPSRDICQRGTSLTIQCQVDSQVTMMFWYRQQPGQSLTLIATANQGSEATYESGFVIDKFPISRPNLTFSTLTVSNMSPEDSSIYLCSVPTYSLGYQETQYFGPGTRLLVL.

This clone was seen just once. The chain recombines TRBV18 with TRBJ2-7; a possible D gene is TRBD1 (6 bases). The CDR3 is 15 amino acids. V lost 2 bases, J lost 5 bases, and 16 bases lay in between. CDR1 and CDR2 from the germline V gene are KGHSH and LQKENI. The CDR3 is CASSPTGTPGDEQYF. Written as DNA, the CDR3 is TGTGCCAGCTCACCAACCGGGACACCGGGTGACGAGCAGTACTTC. The full variable domain, completed using reference TRBV18 and TRBJ2-7, is NAGVMQNPRHLVRRRGQEARLRCSPMKGHSHVYWYRQLPEEGLKFMVYLQKENIIDESGMPKERFSAEFPKEGPSILRIQQVVRGDSAAYFCASSPTGTPGDEQYFGPGTRLTVT.

J is TRBJ2-2 and V is TRBV18; TRBD1 might be the D (6 bases). There are 16 residues in the CDR3. Germline V CDR1 and CDR2: KGHSH, LQKENI. V shed 0 bases and J shed 5 bases, with 13 bases lying between them. The CDR3 region is CASSPPQGMGTGELFF. The CDR3 DNA reads TGTGCCAGCTCACCACCCCAGGGGATGGGAACCGGGGAGCTGTTTTTT.

This clone was seen more than once but under ten times. This chain joins TRBV19 and TRBJ1-5; 10 nucleotides match TRBD1. V lost 4 bases to trimming and J lost 3 bases; unmatched junction nucleotides: 6. This CDR3 comprises 16 residues. Per the germline V gene, CDR1 is LNHDA and CDR2 is SQIVND (reference sequence). The chain's CDR3 is CASSTPDRGNNQPQHF. CDR3 nucleotide sequence: TGTGCCAGTAGTACCCCGGACAGGGGGAACAATCAGCCCCAGCATTTT.

The chain recombines TRBV7-3 with TRBJ1-2; the D is unclear. The CDR3 is made up of 13 amino acids. Trimming took 0 bases from V and 1 from J, leaving 3 bases between them. Germline V CDR1 and CDR2: SGHTA, FQGTGA. This chain's CDR3 is CASSLTSNYGYTF. The CDR3 region has the DNA TGTGCCAGCAGCTTAACTAGTAACTATGGCTACACCTTC. The full variable domain, with the rest looked up from reference TRBV7-3 and TRBJ1-2, is GAGVSQTPSNKVTEKGKYVELRCDPISGHTALYWYRQSLGQGPEFLIYFQGTGAADDSGLPNDRFFAVRPEGSVSTLKIQRTERGDSAVYLCASSLTSNYGYTFGSGTRLTVV.

The gene calls are TRBV12-3 or TRBV12-4 and TRBJ1-3; D gene ambiguous. CDR3 length equals 13 residues. Trimming pared 6 bases from V and 11 bases from J, leaving 17 bases between. The CDR3 bases are TGTGCCAGCAGCCCAGGCCCTAACTTACCCATATATTTT. Amino acid sequence: CASSPGPNLPIYF.

The chain carries TRBV27 and TRBJ2-3, with D possibly TRBD1 on 6 matching bases. V lost 6 bases to trimming and J lost 4 bases, with 17 bases between them. The CDR3 covers 15 residues. CDR1 and CDR2 (germline): MNHEY, SMNVEV (reference sequence). The CDR3 loop reads CASSGPARGSDTQYF. As DNA, the CDR3 is TGTGCCAGCAGCGGACCCGCCAGGGGCTCAGATACGCAGTATTTT.

The rearrangement uses TRBV5-6 and TRBJ2-5, with a tentative D call TRBD2 (5 bases). Germline CDR1 is SGHDT and CDR2 is YYEEEE. The germline V and J ends were trimmed by 0 bases and 2 bases, with 14 bases remaining between them. The CDR3 has 16 amino acids. For the CDR3, the DNA is TGTGCCAGCAGCTTGGGCGGGCTAGAAATACAAGAGACCCAGTACTTC. Residues: CASSLGGLEIQETQYF.

The chain links TRBV29-1 to TRBJ2-4, with TRBD1 matching 7 bases. Per germline, CDR1 SQVTM and CDR2 ANQGSEA. The CDR3 sequence is 14 residues long. Trimming took 3 bases from V and 6 from J; bases not matched to a gene: 8. The CDR3 DNA follows: TGCAGCGTTGAGATGTACGGGACAGCAAACATTCAGTACTTC. It specifies CSVEMYGTANIQYF.

A word on this clone: At one of its ends the junction is not consistent with the germline gene, which may arise from a read error. The chain carries TRBV7-3 and TRBJ1-2, with TRBD1 as a possible D gene (5 bases). The germline CDR1 and CDR2 sequences are SGHTA and FQGTGA. The CDR3 covers 15 residues. This CDR3 is CASRLTALGQGEYTF. CDR3 DNA sequence: TGTGCCAGCAGATTAACGGCTTTGGGGCAGGGCGAGTACACCTTC.

In its sample, this clone was seen once. The chain couples TRBV4-1 to TRBJ2-2, with D maybe TRBD2 (6 bases). Germline CDR1 reads MGHRA; CDR2 reads YSYEKL. The V end was cut by 4 bases, the J end by 7 bases, with 22 bases between. The CDR3 has 17 amino acids. CDR3 sequence reads: CASSPKIIPVEGGELFF. The CDR3 DNA reads as TGCGCCAGCAGCCCCAAGATAATTCCGGTGGAGGGCGGGGAGCTGTTTTTT.

This clone was observed a few times. V gene TRBV2 combines with J gene TRBJ2-7, with 9 bases matching TRBD2. CDR1 is SNHLY and CDR2 is FYNNEI in the germline V gene. The CDR3 extends over 13 amino acids. V lost 6 bases, J lost 3 bases, and 3 bases stayed unmatched. CDR3 in DNA: TGTGCCAGCAGACGGACTAGCGACTACGAGCAGTACTTC. It specifies CASRRTSDYEQYF.

The rearrangement links TRBV7-3 to TRBJ2-2, with a weak D call TRBD2 (5 bases). CDR1 SGHTA and CDR2 FQGTGA come from the germline V gene. V was pared by 1 base and J by 2 bases, with 8 bases between. The length of the CDR3 is 15 residues. The CDR3 region is CASSLMGANTGELFF. CDR3 DNA sequence: TGTGCCAGCAGCTTAATGGGAGCTAACACCGGGGAGCTGTTTTTT.

The rearrangement uses TRBV24-1 and TRBJ2-3; possible D gene TRBD2, 6 bases. V dropped 3 bases and J dropped 5 bases, with 14 bases sitting between them. The CDR3 length is 15 residues. Germline V gives CDR1 KGHDR, CDR2 SFDVKD. This CDR3 is CATSDPQEGGDTQYF. CDR3 in DNA: TGTGCCACCAGTGATCCCCAGGAGGGAGGAGATACGCAGTATTTT.

The chain combines TRBV24-1 with TRBJ2-2, with 8 positions matching TRBD2. This CDR3 has 16 amino acids. After removal of 3 bases from V and 2 bases from J, the junction contained 4 bases not matched to a gene. CDR1 is KGHDR and CDR2 is SFDVKD in the germline V gene. The CDR3 nucleotides read TGTGCCACCAGTGATCCCACTAGCGGAAACACCGGGGAGCTGTTTTTT. Encoded protein: CATSDPTSGNTGELFF.

The chain uses TRBV9 and TRBJ1-1, with no clear D. Trimming pared 0 bases from V and 4 bases from J, leaving 10 bases between. Germline CDR1 SGDLS, CDR2 YYNGEE. This CDR3 is built from 14 residues. The CDR3 bases are TGTGCCAGCAGCGTAGGAAGATCCGGCACTGAAGCTTTCTTT. This gives the protein CASSVGRSGTEAFF.

CDR3 amino acids: CASNGDRGRFSGNTIYF. CDR3 in DNA: TGTGCCAGTAACGGGGACAGGGGGCGGTTTTCTGGAAACACCATATATTTT. This chain uses TRBV19 with TRBJ1-3; 12 bases map to TRBD1. The ends lost 7 bases at V and 1 base at J; junction bases unmatched: 8. Germline loops: CDR1 LNHDA, CDR2 SQIVND (reference sequence). There are 17 residues in the CDR3. The variable domain in full, completed from reference TRBV19 and TRBJ1-3, reads DGGITQSPKYLFRKEGQNVTLSCEQNLNHDAMYWYRQDPGQGLRLIYYSQIVNDFQKGDIAEGYSVSREKKESFPLTVTSAQKNPTAFYLCASNGDRGRFSGNTIYFGEGSWLTVV.

The V gene is TRBV15, the J gene TRBJ2-5; D perhaps matches TRBD2 (6 bases). The CDR3 totals 14 residues. Germline V gives CDR1 LNHNV, CDR2 YYDKDF (reference sequence). The ends were cut back, 1 base at V and 7 bases at J, with 13 bases in the middle. CDR3 nucleotide sequence: TGTGCCACCAGCAGAGCCGGGACTGATGGGACCCAGTACTTC. It codes for CATSRAGTDGTQYF.

V is TRBV6-5 and J is TRBJ1-6; possibly TRBD1 for D (5 bases). The CDR3 spans 14 residues. CDR1 MNHEY and CDR2 SVGAGI come from the germline V gene. The V end lost 6 bases, the J end lost 7 bases, and 13 bases lay between the germline ends. CDR3: CASRIRGSNSPLHF. The CDR3 nucleotides are TGTGCCAGCAGAATAAGGGGCTCCAATTCACCCCTCCACTTT.